This T cell receptor beta chain was recorded in a study of technical replicates of blood from several donors. Only in-frame clones appear in the TCRdb table, and some are missing; sequencing was by immunoSEQ multiplex PCR. The table includes tens of thousands of clones, 85% to 95% detected once. CDR3 length: 14 amino acids. Germline V CDR1 and CDR2: SGHRS, YFSETQ. Between the trimmed V and J ends, which lost 3 bases and 2 bases, there was a span of 11 bases. The rearrangement links TRBV5-1 to TRBJ1-1; perhaps TRBD1 as D (6 bases). The clonotype was recovered from a human donor in good health. Sequenced material: T cells isolated from PBMCs. CDR3 coding DNA: TGCGCCAGCAGCTGGGAGACAGGTAACACTGAAGCTTTCTTT. Translated, it gives CASSWETGNTEAFF.